Listed below are T cell receptor beta chains from one sample, sequenced in a study of blood T cell repertoires in COVID-19. The data were produced by immunoSEQ multiplex PCR, yet TCRdb's version contains in-frame clones alone and is incomplete. The sample lists about 210,000 clones; around 87% were seen once. The sequenced material came from PBMCs or T cells enriched from blood (not recorded which). These TCRs come from a young man in a cohort exposed to, infected with or recovered from COVID-19 (not recorded which). CDR3s include the opening cysteine and the closing phenylalanine or tryptophan. A D gene is named only where the DNA matches it firmly. Part of the rows lack a size; the others show once, few, many or a class for expanded clones.

V gene	J gene	clone size	D gene	CDR3 protein	CDR3 DNA
TRBV7-6	TRBJ1-5	.	TRBD1	CASSSRGDQPQHF	TGTGCCAGCAGCTCCAGGGGGGATCAGCCCCAGCATTTT
TRBV5-1	TRBJ1-2	few	.	CASRGQSGYTF	TGCGCCAGCAGAGGACAGTCCGGCTACACCTTC
TRBV27	TRBJ2-2	.	TRBD1	CASRILFTGGVIGTGELFF	TGTGCCAGCAGAATACTATTTACAGGGGGCGTTATTGGCACCGGGGAGCTGTTTTTT
TRBV4-2	TRBJ1-5	.	TRBD1	CASSRTPGIGGIWDQPQHF	TGTGCCAGCAGCCGGACCCCCGGGATAGGGGGCATTTGGGATCAGCCCCAGCATTTT
TRBV2	TRBJ2-1	.	.	CASSFIPPPDNEQFF	TGTGCCAGCAGTTTTATCCCCCCACCAGACAATGAGCAGTTCTTC
TRBV9	TRBJ2-1	.	.	CASSADGVRQFF	TGTGCCAGCAGCGCCGACGGGGTCCGGCAGTTCTTC
TRBV6-5	TRBJ1-1	.	.	CASTQGLGGGTEAFF	TGTGCCAGCACCCAGGGTCTGGGAGGAGGCACTGAAGCTTTCTTT
TRBV3-1/TRBV3-2	TRBJ2-7	.	TRBD2	CASSQRFGTSGPREQYF	TGTGCCAGCAGCCAAAGGTTCGGGACTAGCGGCCCTCGGGAGCAGTACTTC
TRBV27	TRBJ1-2	once	TRBD1	CASSLGQGDYGYTF	TGTGCCAGCAGTTTAGGGCAGGGGGACTATGGCTACACCTTC
TRBV5-4	TRBJ2-5	.	TRBD1	CASSPGTGGWKTQYF	TGTGCCAGCAGCCCTGGGACAGGGGGCTGGAAGACCCAGTACTTC